This T cell receptor beta chain came from a study of blood T cell repertoires in COVID-19. Study information: COVID-19 samples from acute and convalescent phases originated in the United States, Italy and Spain. The cDNA or gDNA used as material had been derived from T cells, B-cell-depleted T cells, or PBMCs.

From germline, CDR1 is SGDLS and CDR2 YYNGEE. The CDR3 covers 15 residues. The trim removed 2 bases at V and 6 bases at J, leaving 4 bases unmatched. Authors' methods: Nucleated cell counts were estimated from reference gene primer amplification. Some clones are missing from TCRdb's copy, which holds only in-frame ones; the method was immunoSEQ multiplex PCR. That table supplies the V and J calls and clone size; D and trimming were determined from the DNA. The table has about 210,000 clones, 84% seen once; the top ten hold approximately 8%. Sample: peripheral blood. This chain links TRBV9 with TRBJ2-1; 11 nucleotides match TRBD1. The receptor's source is a woman aged 45-60 years with active or convalescent COVID-19. CDR3 in amino acids: CASSVGTGGANEQFF. The DNA for the CDR3 is TGTGCCAGCAGCGTCGGGACAGGGGGGGCCAATGAGCAGTTCTTC.